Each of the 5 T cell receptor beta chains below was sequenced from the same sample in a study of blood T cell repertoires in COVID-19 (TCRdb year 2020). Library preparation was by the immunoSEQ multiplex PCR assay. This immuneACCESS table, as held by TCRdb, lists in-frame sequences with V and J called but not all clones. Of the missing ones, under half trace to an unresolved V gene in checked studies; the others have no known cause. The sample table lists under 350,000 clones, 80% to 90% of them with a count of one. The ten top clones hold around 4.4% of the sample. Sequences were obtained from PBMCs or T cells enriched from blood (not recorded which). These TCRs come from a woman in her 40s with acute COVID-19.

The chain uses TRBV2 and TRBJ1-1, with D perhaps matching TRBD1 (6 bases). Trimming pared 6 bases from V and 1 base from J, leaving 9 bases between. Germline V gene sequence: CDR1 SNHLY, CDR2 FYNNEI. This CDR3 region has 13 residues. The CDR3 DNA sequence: TGTGCCAGCAGGGACAGCCCGAACACTGAAGCTTTCTTT. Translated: CASRDSPNTEAFF.

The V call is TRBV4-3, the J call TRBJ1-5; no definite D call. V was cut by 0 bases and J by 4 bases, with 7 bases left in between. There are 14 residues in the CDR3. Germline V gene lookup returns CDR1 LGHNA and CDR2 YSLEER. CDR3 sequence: CASSQEHGNQPQHF. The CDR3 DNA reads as TGCGCCAGCAGCCAAGAGCACGGGAATCAGCCCCAGCATTTT.

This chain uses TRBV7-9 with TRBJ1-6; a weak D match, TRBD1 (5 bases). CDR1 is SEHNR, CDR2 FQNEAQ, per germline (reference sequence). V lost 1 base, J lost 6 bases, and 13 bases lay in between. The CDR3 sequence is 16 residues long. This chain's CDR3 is CASSLGGTGGNSPLHF. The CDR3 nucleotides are TGTGCCAGCAGCTTAGGTGGGACGGGAGGTAATTCACCCCTCCACTTT.

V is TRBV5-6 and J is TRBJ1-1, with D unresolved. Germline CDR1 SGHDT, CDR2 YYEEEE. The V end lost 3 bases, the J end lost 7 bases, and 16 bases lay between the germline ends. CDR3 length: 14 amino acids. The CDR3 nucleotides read TGTGCCAGCAGCTACCCTTCTCCGGGGAGTGAAGCTTTCTTT. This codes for CASSYPSPGSEAFF.

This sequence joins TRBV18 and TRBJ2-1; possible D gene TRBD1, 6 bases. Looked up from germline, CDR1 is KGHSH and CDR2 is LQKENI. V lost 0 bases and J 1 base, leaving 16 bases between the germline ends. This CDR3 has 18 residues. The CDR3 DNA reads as TGTGCCAGCTCACCACCCACTGGGACACCAAGGTCCTACAATGAGCAGTTCTTC. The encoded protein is CASSPPTGTPRSYNEQFF.